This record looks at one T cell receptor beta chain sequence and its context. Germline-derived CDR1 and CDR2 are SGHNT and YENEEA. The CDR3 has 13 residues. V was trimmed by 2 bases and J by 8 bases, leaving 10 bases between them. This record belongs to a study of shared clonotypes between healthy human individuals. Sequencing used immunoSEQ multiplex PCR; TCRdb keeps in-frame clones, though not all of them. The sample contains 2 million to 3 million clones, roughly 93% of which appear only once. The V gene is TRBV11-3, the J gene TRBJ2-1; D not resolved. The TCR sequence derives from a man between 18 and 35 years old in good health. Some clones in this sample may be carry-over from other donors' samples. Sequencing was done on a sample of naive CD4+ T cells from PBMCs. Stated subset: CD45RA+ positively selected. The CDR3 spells CASSLSSSDEQFF. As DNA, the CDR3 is TGTGCCAGCAGCTTAAGCTCGTCGGATGAGCAGTTCTTC. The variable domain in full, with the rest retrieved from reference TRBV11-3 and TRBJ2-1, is EAGVVQSPRYKIIEKKQPVAFWCNPISGHNTLYWYLQNLGQGPELLIRYENEEAVDDSQLPKDRFSAERLKGVDSTLKIQPAELGDSAVYLCASSLSSSDEQFFGPGTRLTVL.